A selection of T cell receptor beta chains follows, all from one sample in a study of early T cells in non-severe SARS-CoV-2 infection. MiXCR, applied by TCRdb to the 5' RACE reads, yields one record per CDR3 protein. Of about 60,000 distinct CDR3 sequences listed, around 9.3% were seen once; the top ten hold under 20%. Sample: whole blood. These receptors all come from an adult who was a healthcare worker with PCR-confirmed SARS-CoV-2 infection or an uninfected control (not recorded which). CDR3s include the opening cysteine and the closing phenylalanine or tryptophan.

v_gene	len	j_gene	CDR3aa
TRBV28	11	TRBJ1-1	CASIGFWEASF
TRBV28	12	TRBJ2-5	CASSRSQETQYF
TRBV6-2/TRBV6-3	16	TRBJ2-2	CASSSHSGRGTGELFF
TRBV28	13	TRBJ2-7	CASSFTRGGEQYF
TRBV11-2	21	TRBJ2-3	CASSSACKVRGRAISTDTQYF
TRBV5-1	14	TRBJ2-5	CASSPGHTEETQYF
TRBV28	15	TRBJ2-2	CASSPAGANTGELFF
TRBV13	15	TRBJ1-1	CASRVRGWVNTEAFF
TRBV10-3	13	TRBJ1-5	CAIRDTSNQPQHF
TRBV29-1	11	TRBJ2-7	CSVSQAHEQYF
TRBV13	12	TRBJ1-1	CASSGGTAEAFF